The 22 T cell receptor beta chains below come from one sample, sequenced in a study of T cells in Graves' hyperthyroidism and ophthalmopathy. Amplification targeted TCR beta CDR3 regions from RNA transcripts. During a first-round RT-PCR of the TCR CDR3, the HTBI primer set was used. TCRdb analysed the multiplex PCR reads with MiXCR anew, one entry per CDR3 protein. This table has some 560,000 distinct CDR3 sequences, approximately 14% appearing once. What was sequenced was blood. These receptors came from a woman in her 30s with Graves' hyperthyroidism.

The gene calls are TRBV29-1 and TRBJ1-1; 7 bases fit TRBD1. From germline, CDR1 is SQVTM and CDR2 ANQGSEA. J lost 7 bases, V lost 3 bases, and 2 bases had no gene match. CDR3 length equals 11 residues. The CDR3 region has the DNA TGCAGCGTTGAGGGACAGAATGAAGCTTTCTTT. Translation gives CSVEGQNEAFF.

This clonotype was counted ten times or more. The chain employs TRBV3-1 and TRBJ2-7; TRBD1 agrees at 8 bases. The junction had 4 bases not matched to a gene; V was cut back by 4 bases and J by 2 bases. Germline values: CDR1 LGHDT, CDR2 YNNKEL (reference sequence). This CDR3 is 14 amino acids long. This chain's CDR3 is CASSPYRGAYEQYF. In nucleotides, the CDR3 is TGTGCCAGCAGCCCGTACAGGGGGGCCTACGAGCAGTACTTC.

The rearrangement uses TRBV7-9 and TRBJ2-5; no reliable D call. This CDR3 is built from 14 residues. The germline V gene has CDR1 SEHNR and CDR2 FQNEAQ (reference sequence). Trimming took off 5 bases at V and 5 bases at J, with 15 bases between the two ends. CDR3 nucleotides: TGTGCCAGCAGCCTCTCCTCCGGTGGGGAGACCCAGTACTTC. Translation: CASSLSSGGETQYF.

This clonotype was counted a single time. A much larger clone lies a single base off, so this may be a read error. V is TRBV28 and J is TRBJ2-1, with 12 bases matching TRBD2. There are 15 residues in the CDR3. V was pared by 5 bases and J by 8 bases, with 7 bases of the junction left unmatched. CDR1 and CDR2 from the germline V gene are MDHEN and SYDVKM. This chain's CDR3 is CASSLPSGRAYEQFF. As DNA, the CDR3 is TGTGCCAGCAGTCTGCCTAGCGGGAGGGCCTATGAGCAGTTCTTC. Supplemented by reference TRBV28 and TRBJ2-1, the full variable domain reads DVKVTQSSRYLVKRTGEKVFLECVQDMDHENMFWYRQDPGLGLRLIYFSYDVKMKEKGDIPEGYSVSREKKERFSLILESASTNQTSMYLCASSLPSGRAYEQFFGPGTRLTVL.

This clonotype was seen many times. The chain couples TRBV27 to TRBJ2-5, with D perhaps TRBD1 (5 bases). The CDR3 loop spans 14 amino acids. Germline CDR1 reads MNHEY; CDR2 reads SMNVEV (reference sequence). V dropped 5 bases and J dropped 0 bases, with 10 bases sitting between them. The CDR3 sequence: CASSKQADQETQYF. For the CDR3, the DNA is TGTGCCAGCAGTAAACAGGCTGACCAAGAGACCCAGTACTTC.

This clonotype appeared a few times. V gene TRBV27 combines with J gene TRBJ2-2; 7 nucleotides align to TRBD1. The germline V gene encodes CDR1 MNHEY and CDR2 SMNVEV (reference sequence). CDR3 length: 12 residues. J was trimmed by 9 bases and V by 5 bases; bases with no gene match: 3. The CDR3 here is CASSGQARELFF. CDR3 sequence (DNA): TGTGCCAGCAGTGGACAGGCCAGGGAGCTGTTTTTT.

This clonotype has only a few counts. This chain links TRBV20-1 with TRBJ2-7, with 8 bases identical to TRBD1. The V gene's germline CDR1 is DFQATT and CDR2 SNEGSKA (reference sequence). CDR3 length equals 14 residues. The V and J ends lost 6 bases and 4 bases, in that order; junction bases with no gene match: 11. CDR3 coding DNA: TGCAGTGCACCTTCCAGGACAGGGAATTACGAGCAGTACTTC. This translates into CSAPSRTGNYEQYF.

This clonotype was observed a few times. This chain joins TRBV19 and TRBJ2-3; 11 nucleotides match TRBD2. The CDR3 runs 16 residues. Germline V lookup: CDR1 LNHDA, CDR2 SQIVND (reference sequence). The ends lost 5 bases at V and 3 bases at J; junction bases unmatched: 7. The CDR3 nucleotides are TGTGCCAGTAGTCGGGACCTAGCGGGAGGAACAGATACGCAGTATTTT. Amino acid sequence: CASSRDLAGGTDTQYF.

This clonotype has a count of ten or more. The chain carries TRBV7-2 and TRBJ2-3; no reliable D call. The CDR3 consists of 13 residues. V lost 2 bases and J 7 bases, leaving 10 bases between the germline ends. Per germline, CDR1 SGHTA and CDR2 FQGNSA. The DNA for the CDR3 is TGTGCCAGCAGCTTATGGTTGTCAAATACGCAGTATTTT. Translated, it gives CASSLWLSNTQYF.

This clonotype was detected ten times or more. The rearrangement uses TRBV13 and TRBJ2-7, with D unclear. Germline V gives CDR1 PRHDT, CDR2 FYEKMQ (reference sequence). The length of the CDR3 is 15 residues. Deletions cut 1 base from V and 0 bases from J, with 10 bases between. The CDR3 reads CASSLERASSYEQYF. CDR3 in DNA: TGTGCCAGCAGCTTAGAAAGGGCAAGCTCCTACGAGCAGTACTTC.

The gene calls are TRBV20-1 and TRBJ2-3; TRBD2 matches at 10 bases. The germline CDR1 and CDR2 sequences are DFQATT and SNEGSKA (reference sequence). CDR3 length: 19 residues. The ends lost 0 bases at V and 6 bases at J; junction bases unmatched: 18. CDR3: CSARDLPVLAGWPGDTQYF. The CDR3 DNA is TGCAGTGCTAGAGATCTCCCCGTACTAGCGGGATGGCCAGGTGATACGCAGTATTTT.

CDR3 region: CASSFELTSGTGELFF. The CDR3 DNA reads as TGTGCCAGCAGTTTTGAGCTGACTAGCGGGACTGGGGAGCTGTTTTTT. This rearrangement joins TRBV12-3 or TRBV12-4 to TRBJ2-2, with 11 nucleotides matching TRBD2. This CDR3 region has 16 residues. V trimming: 3 bases; J trimming: 8 bases; junction bases outside the gene matches: 8.

The sample holds many counts of this clonotype. V gene TRBV12-3 or TRBV12-4 combines with J gene TRBJ1-5; D is undetermined. CDR3 length: 14 residues. V gave up 5 bases and J gave up 1 base, with 9 bases separating them. The CDR3 DNA is TGTGCCAGCAGTGAGGACCTGAGCAATCAGCCCCAGCATTTT. It encodes CASSEDLSNQPQHF.

This clonotype was seen ten or more times. The V and J genes are TRBV20-1 and TRBJ1-1; D call uncertain. The CDR3 covers 13 residues. Looked up from germline, CDR1 is DFQATT and CDR2 is SNEGSKA (reference sequence). V was trimmed by 7 bases and J by 2 bases, leaving 14 bases between them. The chain's CDR3 is CSVRKDLNTEAFF. The CDR3, as DNA: TGCAGTGTTCGGAAGGACCTTAACACTGAAGCTTTCTTT.

This clonotype was detected many times. The chain is built from TRBV27 and TRBJ2-3; 7 bases fit TRBD2. After removal of 4 bases from V and 0 bases from J, the junction contained 4 bases not matched to a gene. Per the germline V gene, CDR1 is MNHEY and CDR2 is SMNVEV (reference sequence). This CDR3 region has 15 residues. CDR3 region: CASSSASGSTDTQYF. Written as DNA, the CDR3 is TGTGCCAGCAGTTCGGCTAGCGGTAGCACAGATACGCAGTATTTT.

The rearrangement uses TRBV4-2 and TRBJ2-6; D remains ambiguous. Germline V CDR1 and CDR2: LGHNA, YNFKEQ. Trimming took off 6 bases at V and 0 bases at J, with 9 bases between the two ends. This CDR3 has 15 amino acids. The DNA of the CDR3 is TGTGCCAGCAGACCCGACGGCTCTGGGGCCAACGTCCTGACTTTC. Protein product: CASRPDGSGANVLTF.

This clonotype was seen many times. The gene calls are TRBV18 and TRBJ2-1; the D gene is possibly TRBD1 (6 bases). From germline, CDR1 is KGHSH and CDR2 LQKENI. The V end lost 1 base, the J end lost 5 bases, and 9 bases lay between the germline ends. CDR3 size: 14 residues. This CDR3 reads CASSPQDRDNEQFF. The CDR3, as DNA: TGTGCCAGCTCACCACAGGACAGAGACAATGAGCAGTTCTTC. Full variable domain (missing parts from reference TRBV18 and TRBJ2-1): NAGVMQNPRHLVRRRGQEARLRCSPMKGHSHVYWYRQLPEEGLKFMVYLQKENIIDESGMPKERFSAEFPKEGPSILRIQQVVRGDSAAYFCASSPQDRDNEQFFGPGTRLTVL.

Details on this clonotype: A much larger clonotype is one base distant, so this may be a read error. The chain recombines TRBV27 with TRBJ2-7, with a weak D call TRBD1 (6 bases). The V end lost 3 bases, the J end lost 3 bases, and 12 bases lay between the germline ends. This CDR3 comprises 14 residues. Germline V lookup: CDR1 MNHEY, CDR2 SMNVEV (reference sequence). The CDR3 reads CASSLGAHGYEQYF. The CDR3 bases are TGTGCCAGCAGTTTGGGGGCTCACGGCTACGAGCAGTACTTC.

This clonotype was seen many times. The chain is built from TRBV18 and TRBJ2-3; 9 nucleotides line up with TRBD2. CDR1 and CDR2 from the germline V gene are KGHSH and LQKENI. This CDR3 region has 16 residues. V was pared by 3 bases and J by 6 bases, with 10 bases of the junction left unmatched. The CDR3 DNA follows: TGTGCCAGCTCACCGGGTTTTAGCGGGAGATCTGATACGCAGTATTTT. Encoded protein: CASSPGFSGRSDTQYF.

Many counts were recorded for this clonotype. The V gene is TRBV3-1, the J gene TRBJ2-3, with D unresolved. This CDR3 region has 12 residues. Germline V gene lookup returns CDR1 LGHDT and CDR2 YNNKEL (reference sequence). V shed 3 bases and J shed 5 bases, with 6 bases lying between them. DNA of the CDR3: TGTGCCAGCAGCCAGCACAGAGATACGCAGTATTTT. Translation: CASSQHRDTQYF.

In the case of this clonotype: A much larger clone differs by one base, so this may be a read error. The rearrangement joins TRBV5-5 to TRBJ1-4; TRBD1 matches at 8 bases. Per germline, CDR1 SGHKS and CDR2 YYEKEE (reference sequence). The CDR3 covers 15 residues. The CDR3 region is CASSGRQGQHEELFF. In DNA form, the CDR3 reads TGTGCCAGCAGCGGAAGACAGGGGCAGCATGAAGAACTGTTTTTT.

In this sample, this clonotype turned up many times. This chain connects TRBV29-1 to TRBJ2-7; 11 bases fit TRBD2. Germline CDR1 and CDR2: SQVTM and ANQGSEA. The CDR3 length is 14 residues. V dropped 6 bases and J dropped 4; count of bases not matched to a gene: 8. CDR3 loop: CSVAGLAGVYEQYF. CDR3 nucleotide sequence: TGCAGCGTGGCAGGACTAGCGGGTGTTTACGAGCAGTACTTC.